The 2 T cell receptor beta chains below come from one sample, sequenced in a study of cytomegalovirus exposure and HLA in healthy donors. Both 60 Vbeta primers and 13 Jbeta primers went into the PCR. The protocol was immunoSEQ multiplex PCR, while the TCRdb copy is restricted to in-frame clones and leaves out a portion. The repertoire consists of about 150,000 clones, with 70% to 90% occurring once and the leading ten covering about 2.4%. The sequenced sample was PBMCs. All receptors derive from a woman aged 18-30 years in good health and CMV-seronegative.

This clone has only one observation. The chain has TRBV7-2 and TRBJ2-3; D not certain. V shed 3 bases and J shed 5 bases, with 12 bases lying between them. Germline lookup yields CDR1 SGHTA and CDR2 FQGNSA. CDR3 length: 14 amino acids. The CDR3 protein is CASSFPARKDTQYF. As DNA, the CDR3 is TGTGCCAGCAGCTTCCCAGCGAGAAAAGATACGCAGTATTTT.

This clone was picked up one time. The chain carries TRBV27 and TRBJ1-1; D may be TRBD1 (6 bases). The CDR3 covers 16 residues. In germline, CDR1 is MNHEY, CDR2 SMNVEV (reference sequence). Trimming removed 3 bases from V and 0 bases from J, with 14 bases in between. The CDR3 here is CASSFRPQGMNTEAFF. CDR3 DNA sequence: TGTGCCAGCAGTTTCCGCCCCCAGGGGATGAACACTGAAGCTTTCTTT.